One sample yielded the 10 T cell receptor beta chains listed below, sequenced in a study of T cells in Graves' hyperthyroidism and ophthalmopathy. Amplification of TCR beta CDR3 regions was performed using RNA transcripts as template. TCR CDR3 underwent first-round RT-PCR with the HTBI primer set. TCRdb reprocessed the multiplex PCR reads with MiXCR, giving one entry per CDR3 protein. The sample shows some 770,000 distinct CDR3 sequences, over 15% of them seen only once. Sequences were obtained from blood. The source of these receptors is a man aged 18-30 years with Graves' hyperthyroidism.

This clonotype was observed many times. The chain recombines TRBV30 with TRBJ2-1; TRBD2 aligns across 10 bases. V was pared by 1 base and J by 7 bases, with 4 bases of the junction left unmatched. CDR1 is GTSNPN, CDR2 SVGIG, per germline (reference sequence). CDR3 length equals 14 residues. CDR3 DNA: TGTGCCTGGAGTGGCGGTAGCGGGGGGAATGAGCAGTTCTTC. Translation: CAWSGGSGGNEQFF. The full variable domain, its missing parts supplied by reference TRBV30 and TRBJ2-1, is SQTIHQWPATLVQPVGSPLSLECTVEGTSNPNLYWYRQAAGRGLQLLFYSVGIGQISSEVPQNLSASRPQDRQFILSSKKLLLSDSGFYLCAWSGGSGGNEQFFGPGTRLTVL.

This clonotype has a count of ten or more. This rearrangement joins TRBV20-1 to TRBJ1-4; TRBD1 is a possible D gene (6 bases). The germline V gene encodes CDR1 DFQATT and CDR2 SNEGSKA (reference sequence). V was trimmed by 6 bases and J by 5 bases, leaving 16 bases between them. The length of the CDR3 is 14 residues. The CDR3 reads CSAATGGGNEKLFF. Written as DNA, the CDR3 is TGCAGTGCGGCTACAGGAGGGGGAAATGAAAAACTGTTTTTT.

CDR3 coding DNA: TGTGCCTGGAGTGTACAGGAGGGTATCTCCTACGAGCAGTACTTC. Protein: CAWSVQEGISYEQYF. The genes are TRBV30 and TRBJ2-7; TRBD2 is a possible D gene (6 bases). V lost 0 bases and J 0 bases, leaving 12 bases between the germline ends. Germline-derived CDR1 and CDR2 are GTSNPN and SVGIG (reference sequence). The CDR3 is 15 amino acids.

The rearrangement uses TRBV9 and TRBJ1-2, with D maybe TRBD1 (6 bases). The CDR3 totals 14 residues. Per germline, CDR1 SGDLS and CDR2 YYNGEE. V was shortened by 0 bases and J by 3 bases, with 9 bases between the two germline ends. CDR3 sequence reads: CASSVAQGDYGYTF. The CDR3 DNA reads TGTGCCAGCAGCGTAGCACAGGGCGACTATGGCTACACCTTC.

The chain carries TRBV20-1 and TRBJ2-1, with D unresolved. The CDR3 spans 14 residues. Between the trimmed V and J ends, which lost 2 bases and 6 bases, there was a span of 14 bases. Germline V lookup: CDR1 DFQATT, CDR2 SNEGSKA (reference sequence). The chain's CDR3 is CSARSLQLANEQFF. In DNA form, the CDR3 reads TGCAGTGCTAGATCTCTTCAGCTGGCCAATGAGCAGTTCTTC.

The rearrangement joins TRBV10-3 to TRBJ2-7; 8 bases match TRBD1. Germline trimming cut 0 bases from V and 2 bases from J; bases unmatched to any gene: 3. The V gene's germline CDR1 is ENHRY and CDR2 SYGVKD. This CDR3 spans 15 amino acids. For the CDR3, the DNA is TGTGCCATCAGTGAGTCGACAGGGGCTCCCTACGAGCAGTACTTC. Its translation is CAISESTGAPYEQYF.

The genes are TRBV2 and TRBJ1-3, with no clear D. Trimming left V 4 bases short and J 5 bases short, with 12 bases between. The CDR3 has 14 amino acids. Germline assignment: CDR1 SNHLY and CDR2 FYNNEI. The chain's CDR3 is CASSGPGVRNTIYF. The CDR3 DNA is TGTGCCAGCAGTGGACCCGGGGTCCGAAACACCATATATTTT.

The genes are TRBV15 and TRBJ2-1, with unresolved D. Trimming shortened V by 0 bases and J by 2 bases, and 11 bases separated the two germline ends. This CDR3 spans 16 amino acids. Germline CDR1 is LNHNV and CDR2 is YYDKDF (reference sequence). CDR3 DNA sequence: TGTGCCACCAGCAGAGATAATAGGTCCCCCTACAATGAGCAGTTCTTC. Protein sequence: CATSRDNRSPYNEQFF.

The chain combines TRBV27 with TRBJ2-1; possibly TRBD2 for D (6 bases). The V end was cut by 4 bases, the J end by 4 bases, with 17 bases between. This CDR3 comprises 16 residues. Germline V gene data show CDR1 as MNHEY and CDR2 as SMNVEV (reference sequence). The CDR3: CASSSVRRDPYNEQFF. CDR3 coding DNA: TGTGCCAGCAGTTCGGTACGGCGGGACCCGTACAATGAGCAGTTCTTC.

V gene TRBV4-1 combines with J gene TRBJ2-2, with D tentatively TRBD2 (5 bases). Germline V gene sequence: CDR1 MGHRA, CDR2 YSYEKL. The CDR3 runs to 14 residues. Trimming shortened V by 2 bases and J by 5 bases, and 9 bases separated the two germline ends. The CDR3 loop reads CASSQRTGTGELFF. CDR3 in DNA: TGCGCCAGCAGCCAACGCACGGGGACCGGGGAGCTGTTTTTT.